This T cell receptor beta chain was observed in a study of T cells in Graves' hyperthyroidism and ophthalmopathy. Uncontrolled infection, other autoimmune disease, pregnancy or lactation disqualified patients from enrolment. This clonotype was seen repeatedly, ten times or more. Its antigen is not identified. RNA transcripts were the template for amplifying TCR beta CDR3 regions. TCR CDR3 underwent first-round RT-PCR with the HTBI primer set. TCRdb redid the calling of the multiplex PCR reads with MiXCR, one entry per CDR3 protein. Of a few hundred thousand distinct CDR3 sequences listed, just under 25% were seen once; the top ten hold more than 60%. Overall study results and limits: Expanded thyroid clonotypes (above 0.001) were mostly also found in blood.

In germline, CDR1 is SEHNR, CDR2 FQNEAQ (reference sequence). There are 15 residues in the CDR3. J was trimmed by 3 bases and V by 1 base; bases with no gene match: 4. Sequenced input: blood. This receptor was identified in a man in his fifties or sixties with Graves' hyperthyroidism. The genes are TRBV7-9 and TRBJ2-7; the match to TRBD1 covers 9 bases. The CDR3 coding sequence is TGTGCCAGCAGCTTAGTGGGACAGGGATACTACGAGCAGTACTTC. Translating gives CASSLVGQGYYEQYF. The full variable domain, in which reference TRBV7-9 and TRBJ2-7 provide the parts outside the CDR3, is DTGVSQNPRHKITKRGQNVTFRCDPISEHNRLYWYRQTLGQGPEFLTYFQNEAQLEKSRLLSDRFSAERPKGSFSTLEIQRTEQGDSAMYLCASSLVGQGYYEQYFGPGTRLTVT.